This TCR beta chain stems from a study of shared clonotypes between healthy human individuals. CD45RO-negative cells were positively selected for CCR7, leaving out terminally differentiated effector memory CD45RA+ cells. In the original analysis: As immunoSEQ supplied junction-only sequences (without quality scores), filtering differed. This table comes from immunoSEQ multiplex PCR, and its TCRdb copy is limited to in-frame clones, with some not included. The V and J calls and the clone size are those of that table, but D and trimming were determined from the DNA. The sample records around 2,000,000 clones, approximately 94% being singletons. Per the germline V gene, CDR1 is MDHEN and CDR2 is SYDVKM. This CDR3 contains 15 residues. With 6 bases clipped from V and 3 bases from J, the junction kept 10 bases outside the gene matches.

Sequenced input: naive CD8+ T cells from PBMCs. The clonotype originates from a man between 18 and 29 years old in good health. Some clones in this sample may be carry-over from other donors' samples. The V gene is TRBV28, the J gene TRBJ1-1, with TRBD1 identical over 7 bases. The CDR3 DNA is TGTGCCAGCAGCCCACAGGGGATCATGGACACTGAAGCTTTCTTT. This gives the protein CASSPQGIMDTEAFF.